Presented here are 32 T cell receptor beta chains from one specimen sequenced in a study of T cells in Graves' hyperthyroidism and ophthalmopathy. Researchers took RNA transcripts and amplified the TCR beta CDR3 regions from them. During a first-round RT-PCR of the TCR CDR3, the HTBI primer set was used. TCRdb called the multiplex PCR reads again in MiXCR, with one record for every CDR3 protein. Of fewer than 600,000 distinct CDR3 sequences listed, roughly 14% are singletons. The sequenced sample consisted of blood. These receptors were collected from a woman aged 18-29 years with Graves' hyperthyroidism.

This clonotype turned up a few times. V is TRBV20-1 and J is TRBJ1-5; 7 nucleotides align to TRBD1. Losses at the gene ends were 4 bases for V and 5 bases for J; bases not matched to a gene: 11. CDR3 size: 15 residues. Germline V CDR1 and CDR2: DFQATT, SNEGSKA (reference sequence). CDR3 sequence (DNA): TGCAGTGCTACAGACTACGGGACAGTAGATCAGCCCCAGCATTTT. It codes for CSATDYGTVDQPQHF.

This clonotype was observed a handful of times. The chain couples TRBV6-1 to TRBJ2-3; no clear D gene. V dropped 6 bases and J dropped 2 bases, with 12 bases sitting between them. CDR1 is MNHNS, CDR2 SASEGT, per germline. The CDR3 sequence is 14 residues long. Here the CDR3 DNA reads TGTGCCAGCAGCAACGCCGATATCACAGATACGCAGTATTTT. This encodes CASSNADITDTQYF.

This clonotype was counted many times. DNA for the CDR3: TGCGCCAGCAGCTTGGTGGGGACAGGGGCCGAAGCTTTCTTT. Protein: CASSLVGTGAEAFF. This chain connects TRBV5-1 to TRBJ1-1, with 10 bases aligning to TRBD1. Germline-derived CDR1 and CDR2 are SGHRS and YFSETQ. This CDR3 has 14 residues. Trimming at V came to 0 bases and at J to 8 bases, leaving 4 bases not matched to a gene.

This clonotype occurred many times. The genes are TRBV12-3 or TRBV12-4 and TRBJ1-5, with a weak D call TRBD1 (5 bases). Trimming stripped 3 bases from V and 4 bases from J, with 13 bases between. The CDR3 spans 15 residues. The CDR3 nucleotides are TGTGCCAGCAGTTTCGCTAGGCAGGGAAATCAGCCCCAGCATTTT. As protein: CASSFARQGNQPQHF.

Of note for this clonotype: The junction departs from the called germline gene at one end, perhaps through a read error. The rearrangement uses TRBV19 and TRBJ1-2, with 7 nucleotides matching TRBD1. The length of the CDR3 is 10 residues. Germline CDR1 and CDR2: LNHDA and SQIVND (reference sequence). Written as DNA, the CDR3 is TGTGCCAGTAGTCCCGGGACAGCCTCCTTC. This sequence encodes CASSPGTASF.

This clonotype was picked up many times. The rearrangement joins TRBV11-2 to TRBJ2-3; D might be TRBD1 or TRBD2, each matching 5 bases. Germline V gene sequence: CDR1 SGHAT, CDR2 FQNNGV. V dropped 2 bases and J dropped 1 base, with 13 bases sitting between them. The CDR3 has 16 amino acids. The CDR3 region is CASSLWGREGTDTQYF. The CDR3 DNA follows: TGTGCCAGCAGCTTATGGGGGAGAGAAGGCACAGATACGCAGTATTTT.

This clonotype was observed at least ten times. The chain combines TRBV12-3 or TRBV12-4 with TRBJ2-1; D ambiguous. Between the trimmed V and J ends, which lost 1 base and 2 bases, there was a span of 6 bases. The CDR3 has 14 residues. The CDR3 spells CASSLVRPYNEQFF. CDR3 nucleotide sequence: TGTGCCAGCAGTTTAGTTAGACCCTACAATGAGCAGTTCTTC.

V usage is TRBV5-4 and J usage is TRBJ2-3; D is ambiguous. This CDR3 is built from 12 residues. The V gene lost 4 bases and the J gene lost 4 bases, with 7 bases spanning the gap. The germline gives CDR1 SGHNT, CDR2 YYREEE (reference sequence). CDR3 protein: CASSRYPDTQYF. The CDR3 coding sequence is TGTGCCAGCAGCCGATATCCAGATACGCAGTATTTT.

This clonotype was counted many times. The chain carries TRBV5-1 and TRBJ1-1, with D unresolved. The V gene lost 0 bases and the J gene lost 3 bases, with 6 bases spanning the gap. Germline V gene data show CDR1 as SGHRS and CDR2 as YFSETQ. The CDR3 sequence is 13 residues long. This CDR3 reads CASSLASDTEAFF. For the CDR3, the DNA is TGCGCCAGCAGCTTGGCGTCTGACACTGAAGCTTTCTTT.

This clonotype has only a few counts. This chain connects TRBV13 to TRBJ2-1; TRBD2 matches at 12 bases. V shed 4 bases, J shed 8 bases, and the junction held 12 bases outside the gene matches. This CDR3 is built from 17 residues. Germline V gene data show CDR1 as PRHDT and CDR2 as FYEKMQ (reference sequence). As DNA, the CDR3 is TGTGCCAGCAGCTCTCTAGCCGGACTAGCGGGACCCTATGAGCAGTTCTTC. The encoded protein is CASSSLAGLAGPYEQFF.

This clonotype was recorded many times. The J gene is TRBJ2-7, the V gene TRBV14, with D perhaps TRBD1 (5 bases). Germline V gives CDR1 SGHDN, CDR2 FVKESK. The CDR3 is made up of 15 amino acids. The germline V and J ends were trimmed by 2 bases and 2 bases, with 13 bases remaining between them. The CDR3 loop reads CASSQSGPSTYEQYF. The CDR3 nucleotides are TGTGCCAGCAGCCAATCAGGGCCTTCTACCTACGAGCAGTACTTC.

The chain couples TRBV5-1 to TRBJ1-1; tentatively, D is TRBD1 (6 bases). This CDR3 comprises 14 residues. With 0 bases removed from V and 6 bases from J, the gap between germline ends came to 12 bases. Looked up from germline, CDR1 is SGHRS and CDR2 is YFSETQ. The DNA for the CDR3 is TGCGCCAGCAGCTTGGCCCTGGGGGCCCCTGAAGCTTTCTTT. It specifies CASSLALGAPEAFF.

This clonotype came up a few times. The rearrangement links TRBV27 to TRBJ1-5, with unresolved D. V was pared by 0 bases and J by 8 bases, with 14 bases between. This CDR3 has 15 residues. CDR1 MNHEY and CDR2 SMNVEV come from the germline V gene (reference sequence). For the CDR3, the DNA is TGTGCCAGCAGTTTATCTAACCGGGGTTACGAGCCCCAGCATTTT. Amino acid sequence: CASSLSNRGYEPQHF.

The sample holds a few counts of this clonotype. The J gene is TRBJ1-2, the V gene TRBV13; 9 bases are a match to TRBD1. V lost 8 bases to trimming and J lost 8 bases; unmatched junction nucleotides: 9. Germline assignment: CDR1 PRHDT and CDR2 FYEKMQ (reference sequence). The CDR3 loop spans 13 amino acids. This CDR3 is CASAWTGADGYTF. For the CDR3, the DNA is TGTGCCAGCGCCTGGACAGGGGCTGACGGCTACACCTTC.

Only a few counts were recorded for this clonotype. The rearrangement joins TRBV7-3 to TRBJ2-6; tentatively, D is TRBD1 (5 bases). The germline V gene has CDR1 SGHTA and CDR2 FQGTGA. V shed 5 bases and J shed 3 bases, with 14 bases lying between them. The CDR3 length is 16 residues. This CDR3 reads CASSPMGLFGANVLTF. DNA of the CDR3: TGTGCCAGCAGCCCCATGGGGCTTTTTGGGGCCAACGTCCTGACTTTC.

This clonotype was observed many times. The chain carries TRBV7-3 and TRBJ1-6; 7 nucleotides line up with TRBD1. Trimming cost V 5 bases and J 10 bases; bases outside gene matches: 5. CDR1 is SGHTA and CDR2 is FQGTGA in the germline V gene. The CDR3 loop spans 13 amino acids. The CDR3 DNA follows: TGTGCCAGCAGCATCGACAGGGTGTCACCCCTCCACTTT. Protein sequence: CASSIDRVSPLHF. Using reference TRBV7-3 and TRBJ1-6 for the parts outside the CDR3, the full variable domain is GAGVSQTPSNKVTEKGKYVELRCDPISGHTALYWYRQSLGQGPEFLIYFQGTGAADDSGLPNDRFFAVRPEGSVSTLKIQRTERGDSAVYLCASSIDRVSPLHFGNGTRLTVT.

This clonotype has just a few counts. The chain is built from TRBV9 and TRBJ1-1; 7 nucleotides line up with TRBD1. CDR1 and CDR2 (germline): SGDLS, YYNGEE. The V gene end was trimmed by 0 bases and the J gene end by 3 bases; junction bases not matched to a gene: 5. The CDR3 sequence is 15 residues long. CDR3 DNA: TGTGCCAGCAGCGTAGCTCCAGGGGGGGACACTGAAGCTTTCTTT. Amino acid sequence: CASSVAPGGDTEAFF.

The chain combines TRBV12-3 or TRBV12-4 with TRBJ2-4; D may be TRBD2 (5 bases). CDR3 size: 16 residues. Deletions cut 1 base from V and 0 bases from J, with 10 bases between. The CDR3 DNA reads TGTGCCAGCAGTTTAGGAGGAGCGGTAGCCAAAAACATTCAGTACTTC. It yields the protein CASSLGGAVAKNIQYF.

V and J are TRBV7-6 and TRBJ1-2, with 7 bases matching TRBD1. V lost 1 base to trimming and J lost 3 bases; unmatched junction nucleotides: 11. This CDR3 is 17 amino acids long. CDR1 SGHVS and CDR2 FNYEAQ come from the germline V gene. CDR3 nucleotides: TGTGCCAGCAGCTTAGAGGCCAACAGGGGCTTTGACTATGGCTACACCTTC. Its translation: CASSLEANRGFDYGYTF.

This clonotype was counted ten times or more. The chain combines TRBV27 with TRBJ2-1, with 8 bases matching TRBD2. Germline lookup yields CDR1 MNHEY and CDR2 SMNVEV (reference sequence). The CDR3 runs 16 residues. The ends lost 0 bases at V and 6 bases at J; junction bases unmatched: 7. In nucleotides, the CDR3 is TGTGCCAGCAGTTTATCCGGTCTAGCGGGTACCAATGAGCAGTTCTTC. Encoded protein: CASSLSGLAGTNEQFF.

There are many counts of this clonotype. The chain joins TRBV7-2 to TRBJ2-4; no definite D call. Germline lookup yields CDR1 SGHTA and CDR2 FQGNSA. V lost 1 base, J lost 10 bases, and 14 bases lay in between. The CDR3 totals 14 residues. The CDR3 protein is CASSLDLTGRIQYF. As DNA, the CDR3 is TGTGCCAGCAGCTTAGATTTGACGGGTAGGATTCAGTACTTC. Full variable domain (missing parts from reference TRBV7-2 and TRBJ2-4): GAGVSQSPSNKVTEKGKDVELRCDPISGHTALYWYRQSLGQGLEFLIYFQGNSAPDKSGLPSDRFSAERTGGSVSTLTIQRTQQEDSAVYLCASSLDLTGRIQYFGAGTRLSVL.

CDR3 region: CASAGPDTQYF. The CDR3 nucleotides read TGTGCCAGCGCGGGGCCAGATACGCAGTATTTT. The chain carries TRBV6-9 and TRBJ2-3; a weak D match, TRBD2 (6 bases). V lost 8 bases and J 4 bases, leaving 7 bases between the germline ends. Germline CDR1 MNHGY, CDR2 SVAAGI. CDR3 length: 11 residues.

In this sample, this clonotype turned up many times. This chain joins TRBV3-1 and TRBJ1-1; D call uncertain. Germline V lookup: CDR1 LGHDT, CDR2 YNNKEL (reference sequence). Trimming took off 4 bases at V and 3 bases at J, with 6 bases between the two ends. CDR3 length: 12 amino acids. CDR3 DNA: TGTGCCAGCAGCCGTTTAGACACTGAAGCTTTCTTT. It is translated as CASSRLDTEAFF.

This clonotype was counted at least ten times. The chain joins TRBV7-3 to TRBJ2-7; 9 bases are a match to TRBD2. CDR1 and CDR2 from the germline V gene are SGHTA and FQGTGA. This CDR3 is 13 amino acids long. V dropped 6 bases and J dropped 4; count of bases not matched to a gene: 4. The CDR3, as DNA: TGTGCCAGCAGTGTAGCGGGAGAGTACGAGCAGTACTTC. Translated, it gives CASSVAGEYEQYF.

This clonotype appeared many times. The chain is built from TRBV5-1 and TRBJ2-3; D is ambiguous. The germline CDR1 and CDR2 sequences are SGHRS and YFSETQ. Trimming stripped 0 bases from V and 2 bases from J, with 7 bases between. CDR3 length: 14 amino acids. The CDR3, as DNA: TGCGCCAGCAGCTTGGGGTCGATCACAGATACGCAGTATTTT. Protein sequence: CASSLGSITDTQYF.

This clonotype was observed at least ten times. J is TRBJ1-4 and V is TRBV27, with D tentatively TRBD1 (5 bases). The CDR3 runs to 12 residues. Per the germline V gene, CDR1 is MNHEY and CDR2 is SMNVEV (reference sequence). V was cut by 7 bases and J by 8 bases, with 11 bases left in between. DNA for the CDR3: TGTGCCAGCACCGGCGAGGGGGAAAAACTGTTTTTT. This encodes CASTGEGEKLFF.

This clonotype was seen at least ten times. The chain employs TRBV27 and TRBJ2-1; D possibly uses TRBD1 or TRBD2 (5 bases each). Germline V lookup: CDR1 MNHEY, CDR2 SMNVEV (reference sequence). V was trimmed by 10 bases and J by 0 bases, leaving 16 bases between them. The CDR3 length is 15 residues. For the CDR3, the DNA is TGTGCCACCTCTAGAGAGGGGATCTCCTACAATGAGCAGTTCTTC. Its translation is CATSREGISYNEQFF.

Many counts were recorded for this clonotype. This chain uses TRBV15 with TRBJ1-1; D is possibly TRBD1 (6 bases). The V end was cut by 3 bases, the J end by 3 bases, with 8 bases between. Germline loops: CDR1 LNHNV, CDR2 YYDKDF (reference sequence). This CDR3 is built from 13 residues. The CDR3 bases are TGTGCCACCAGCAGTAGGGGGGACACTGAAGCTTTCTTT. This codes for CATSSRGDTEAFF.

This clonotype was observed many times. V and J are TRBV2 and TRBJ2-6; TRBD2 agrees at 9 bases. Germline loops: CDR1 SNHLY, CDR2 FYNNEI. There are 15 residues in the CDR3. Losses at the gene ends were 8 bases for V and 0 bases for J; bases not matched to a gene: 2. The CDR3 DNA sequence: TGTGCCAGCTCTAGCGGGGTCTCTGGGGCCAACGTCCTGACTTTC. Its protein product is CASSSGVSGANVLTF.

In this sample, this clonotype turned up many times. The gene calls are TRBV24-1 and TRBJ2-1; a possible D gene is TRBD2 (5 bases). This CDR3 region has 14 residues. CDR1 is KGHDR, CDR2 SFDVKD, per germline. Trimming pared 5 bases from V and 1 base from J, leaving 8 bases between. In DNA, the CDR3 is TGTGCCACCAGTGGAGGGATATCCTACAATGAGCAGTTCTTC. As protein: CATSGGISYNEQFF.

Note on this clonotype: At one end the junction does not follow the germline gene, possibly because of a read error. DNA for the CDR3: TGTGTCAGCTCACCAGGACACCTCCGGCCCCAGCATTTT. Translation: CVSSPGHLRPQHF. The rearrangement uses TRBV18 and TRBJ1-5; the D gene is possibly TRBD1 (5 bases). The CDR3 has 13 amino acids. Germline V gives CDR1 KGHSH, CDR2 LQKENI.

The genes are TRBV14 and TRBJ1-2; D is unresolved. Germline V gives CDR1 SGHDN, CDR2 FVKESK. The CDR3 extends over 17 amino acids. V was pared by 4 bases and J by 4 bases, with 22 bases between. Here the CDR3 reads CASSPLGPEDFSYGYTF. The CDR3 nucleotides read TGTGCCAGCAGCCCGCTCGGACCGGAGGATTTCTCCTATGGCTACACCTTC.